This entry is about one TCR beta chain. What it binds is not known. As to treatment: roughly 20 received Ad26.COV2.S at low or high dose, single or two shots; five or six received placebo; per-sample allocation not given. After the first vaccine or placebo injection, samples were drawn on day 63. The study used a vaccine consisting of an Ad26 vector that expressed Wuhan-strain SARS-CoV-2 spike. Libraries were prepared by immunoSEQ multiplex PCR; TCRdb keeps only in-frame clonotypes and omits some of them. Counted here are about 470,000 clones, less than 95% occurring once; the ten biggest clones make up roughly 3.9%. The data were obtained in a study of Ad26.COV2.S vaccination and SARS-CoV-2 variants. Across the study: By the intramuscular route, Ad26.COV2.S was given once, or twice 56 days apart.

Study conclusions and caveats: Measurement of non-spike TCR breadth gave similar results in vaccine and placebo recipients. From the TCR breadth and depth analyses, total T cell responses may have been underestimated.

V was shortened by 5 bases and J by 4 bases, with 3 bases between the two germline ends. The CDR3 contains 11 residues. Germline CDR1 LGHDT, CDR2 YNNKEL (reference sequence). The genes are TRBV3-1 (or the pseudogene TRBV3-2) and TRBJ2-1; D gene unclear. The receptor was derived from a person between 18 and 65 years old who received the Ad26.COV2.S COVID-19 vaccine or a placebo. The sequenced sample was peripheral blood, obtained in a trial of Ad26.COV2.S vaccine versus placebo. CDR3 coding DNA: TGTGCCAGCAGCTCTTACAATGAGCAGTTCTTC. Amino acid sequence: CASSSYNEQFF.